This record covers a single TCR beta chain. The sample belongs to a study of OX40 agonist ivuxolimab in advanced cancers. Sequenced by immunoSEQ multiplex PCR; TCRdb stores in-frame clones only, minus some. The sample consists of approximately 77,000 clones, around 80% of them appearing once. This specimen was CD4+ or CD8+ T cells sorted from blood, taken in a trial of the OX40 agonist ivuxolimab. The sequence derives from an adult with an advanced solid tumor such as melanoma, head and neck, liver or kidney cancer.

The CDR3 coding sequence is TGTGCCAGTAGTATGTCCAGGGTAGAACAGCCCCAGCATTTT. This gives the protein CASSMSRVEQPQHF. This chain connects TRBV19 to TRBJ1-5, with D possibly TRBD1 on 5 matching bases. Between the trimmed V and J ends, which lost 3 bases and 7 bases, there was a span of 13 bases. This CDR3 has 14 residues. Germline V lookup: CDR1 LNHDA, CDR2 SQIVND (reference sequence).